Shown below are 10 T cell receptor beta chains from a single sample sequenced in a study of CD8 T cells in ankylosing spondylitis. TCRdb re-derived calls from the 5' RACE reads in MiXCR, one entry per CDR3 protein. In the table there are about 250,000 distinct CDR3 sequences, roughly 32% of which are singletons. Sequencing was performed on blood, either unsorted or a sorted T cell fraction (not recorded which). The source is a male donor with ankylosing spondylitis or in good health (not recorded which).

The chain links TRBV20-1 to TRBJ2-7, with D unclear. Looked up from germline, CDR1 is DFQATT and CDR2 is SNEGSKA (reference sequence). Trimming shortened V by 4 bases and J by 7 bases, and 26 bases separated the two germline ends. This CDR3 region has 16 residues. In DNA form, the CDR3 reads TGCAGTGCTATCTGGGCCGGACCCGTAAGAGTGGGGGAGCAGTACTTC. Translating gives CSAIWAGPVRVGEQYF.

This clonotype was seen a few times. The CDR3 spells CSAEGDGTDTQYF. The CDR3 DNA is TGCAGTGCTGAGGGGGACGGCACAGATACGCAGTATTTT. The rearrangement links TRBV20-1 to TRBJ2-3; D possibly corresponds to TRBD1 (6 bases). The length of the CDR3 is 13 residues. CDR1 is DFQATT and CDR2 is SNEGSKA in the germline V gene (reference sequence). V dropped 5 bases and J dropped 1 base, with 10 bases sitting between them.

This clonotype was seen many times. The chain recombines TRBV20-1 with TRBJ1-1, with a tentative D call TRBD1 (6 bases). The germline V gene has CDR1 DFQATT and CDR2 SNEGSKA (reference sequence). The ends were cut back, 6 bases at V and 4 bases at J, with 15 bases in the middle. The CDR3 has 13 residues. The CDR3 is CSAPQEGGTEAFF. CDR3 bases: TGCAGTGCCCCTCAGGAGGGGGGCACTGAAGCTTTCTTT.

This clonotype was counted between two and nine times. The genes are TRBV20-1 and TRBJ2-1, with unresolved D. Trimming pared 3 bases from V and 3 bases from J, leaving 12 bases between. In germline, CDR1 is DFQATT, CDR2 SNEGSKA (reference sequence). The CDR3 has 14 residues. CDR3 sequence (DNA): TGCAGTGCTAGCGTCCCGAGCTTCTACAATGAGCAGTTCTTC. It is translated as CSASVPSFYNEQFF.

This chain uses TRBV29-1 with TRBJ2-1, with 13 bases matching TRBD2. CDR1 is SQVTM and CDR2 is ANQGSEA in the germline V gene. The V segment lost 6 bases and the J segment 14 bases; nucleotides outside the gene matches: 13. The CDR3 covers 14 residues. The CDR3 protein is CSVMGRLAGGGEFF. As DNA, the CDR3 is TGCAGCGTAATGGGGAGACTAGCGGGGGGCGGGGAGTTCTTC.

This chain links TRBV7-8 with TRBJ2-5; D is undetermined. V was cut by 1 base and J by 5 bases, with 17 bases left in between. The V gene's germline CDR1 is SGHVS and CDR2 FQNEAQ. The CDR3 extends over 16 amino acids. The CDR3 nucleotides are TGTGCCAGCAGCTTAGTCCGGCGGAGATTCATCGAGACCCAGTACTTC. The encoded protein is CASSLVRRRFIETQYF.

The chain couples TRBV10-2 to TRBJ2-5, with a weak D call TRBD1 (6 bases). The germline V gene encodes CDR1 WSHSY and CDR2 SAAADI. CDR3 length: 13 amino acids. V lost 7 bases and J 0 bases, leaving 9 bases between the germline ends. The CDR3, as DNA: TGCGCCAGCACGGACAGAAACCAAGAGACCCAGTACTTC. Translated, it gives CASTDRNQETQYF.

This clonotype was observed once. V is TRBV5-1 and J is TRBJ2-7, with TRBD1 matching over 11 bases. This CDR3 has 15 residues. Germline V lookup: CDR1 SGHRS, CDR2 YFSETQ. Trimming at V came to 4 bases and at J to 3 bases, leaving 6 bases not matched to a gene. CDR3 loop: CASSPRTGGYYEQYF. The CDR3 coding sequence is TGCGCCAGCAGCCCCCGGACAGGGGGCTACTACGAGCAGTACTTC. Looking up the rest from reference TRBV5-1 and TRBJ2-7 gives the full variable domain: KAGVTQTPRYLIKTRGQQVTLSCSPISGHRSVSWYQQTPGQGLQFLFEYFSETQRNKGNFPGRFSGRQFSNSRSEMNVSTLELGDSALYLCASSPRTGGYYEQYFGPGTRLTVT.

The genes are TRBV10-2 and TRBJ1-5; 9 bases are a match to TRBD1. CDR1 and CDR2 (germline): WSHSY, SAAADI. This CDR3 has 14 amino acids. J gave up 5 bases and V 7 bases, and 6 bases lay outside the gene matches. The CDR3 region has the DNA TGCGCCAGCAAAACAGGGGGCTCTTATCAGCCCCAGCATTTT. Translation: CASKTGGSYQPQHF.

The J gene is TRBJ2-2, the V gene TRBV5-1, with 8 bases identical to TRBD1. This CDR3 spans 15 amino acids. V lost 0 bases to trimming and J lost 5 bases; unmatched junction nucleotides: 3. The germline V gene encodes CDR1 SGHRS and CDR2 YFSETQ. CDR3 nucleotides: TGCGCCAGCAGCTTGGGGGACAGGAGGACCGGGGAGCTGTTTTTT. Translation gives CASSLGDRRTGELFF.